Following are 5 T cell receptor beta chains from one sample sequenced in a study of blood T cell repertoires in COVID-19. The protocol was immunoSEQ multiplex PCR, while the TCRdb copy is restricted to in-frame clones and leaves out a portion. The sample lists some 72,000 clones, 80% occurring once. Sequenced: peripheral blood. These TCRs come from a man in his fifties with COVID-19, enrolled during active disease.

The chain employs TRBV5-8 and TRBJ1-2, with D tentatively TRBD1 (5 bases). The CDR3 contains 13 residues. Per germline, CDR1 SGHTS and CDR2 YDEGEE. Trimming shortened V by 4 bases and J by 4 bases, and 11 bases separated the two germline ends. The CDR3 nucleotides read TGTGCCAGCAGCCGGGACTCCATCTATGGCTACACCTTC. Protein: CASSRDSIYGYTF.

This clone was counted once. The chain links TRBV27 to TRBJ2-1; possibly TRBD2 for D (7 bases). Germline assignment: CDR1 MNHEY and CDR2 SMNVEV (reference sequence). The CDR3 has 13 amino acids. V shed 5 bases and J shed 10 bases, with 15 bases lying between them. In DNA, the CDR3 is TGTGCCAGCAGTCCCCTGGAGGGGGGGGAGCAGTTCTTC. This sequence encodes CASSPLEGGEQFF.

J is TRBJ1-1 and V is TRBV4-2; perhaps TRBD1 as D (6 bases). V was shortened by 1 base and J by 6 bases, with 12 bases between the two germline ends. This CDR3 region has 14 residues. Per the germline V gene, CDR1 is LGHNA and CDR2 is YNFKEQ. Written as DNA, the CDR3 is TGTGCCAGCAGCCAAGGTAGGGGGAATCCTGAAGCTTTCTTT. Its protein is CASSQGRGNPEAFF.

CDR3 DNA sequence: TGTGCCAGCAGCGTAAGGTCGGGATTGCCCACTGAGGGCTACACCTTC. This gives the protein CASSVRSGLPTEGYTF. V usage is TRBV9 and J usage is TRBJ1-2; the D is unclear. Trimming took 1 base from V and 8 from J, leaving 21 bases between them. Germline CDR1 is SGDLS and CDR2 is YYNGEE. There are 16 residues in the CDR3.

V is TRBV7-2 and J is TRBJ1-1, with TRBD1 identical over 7 bases. CDR1 and CDR2 from the germline V gene are SGHTA and FQGNSA. With 6 bases clipped from V and 8 bases from J, the junction kept 9 bases outside the gene matches. The length of the CDR3 is 13 residues. As DNA, the CDR3 is TGTGCCAGCAGTCAGAGACAGGGAACAGAAGCTTTCTTT. Its protein product is CASSQRQGTEAFF.